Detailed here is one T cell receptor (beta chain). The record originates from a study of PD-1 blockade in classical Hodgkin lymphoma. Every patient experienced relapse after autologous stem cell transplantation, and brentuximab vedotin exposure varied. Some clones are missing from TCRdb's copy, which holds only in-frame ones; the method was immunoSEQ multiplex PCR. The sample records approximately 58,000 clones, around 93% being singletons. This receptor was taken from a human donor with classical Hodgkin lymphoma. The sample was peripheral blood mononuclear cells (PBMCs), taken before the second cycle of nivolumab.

CDR3 nucleotide sequence: TGTGCCAGCAGCTTAGCGGGGTCAGCGGAAGCTTTCTTT. The encoded protein is CASSLAGSAEAFF. The chain is built from TRBV7-9 and TRBJ1-1; D unresolved. The CDR3 is 13 residues long. V was pared by 0 bases and J by 8 bases, with 10 bases between. Per the germline V gene, CDR1 is SEHNR and CDR2 is FQNEAQ (reference sequence).